This entry lists 25 T cell receptor beta chains sequenced from one sample in a study of shared clonotypes between healthy human individuals (dated by TCRdb to 2019 to 2021). The protocol used for the library was the immunoSEQ multiplex PCR assay. What TCRdb holds here is the immuneACCESS table cut down to in-frame rearrangements. Part of the clones is not present; checked against another copy, under half of the missing clones reflect an unresolved V gene, and the others are unexplained. The sample records some 1 million clones, about 70% of which are singletons. In total, the top ten clones hold about 1.5% of the sample. Sequencing was carried out using memory CD4+ T cells sorted from blood. The sample's cell subset or site label is to be understood as: CD45RA-negative fraction. The receptors shown here come from a man aged 18 to 29 in good health.

The sample holds one count of this clone. This chain connects TRBV5-6 to TRBJ2-4, with D maybe TRBD2 (5 bases). The CDR3 is made up of 14 amino acids. Germline assignment: CDR1 SGHDT and CDR2 YYEEEE. V gave up 4 bases and J gave up 1 base, with 9 bases separating them. For the CDR3, the DNA is TGTGCCAGCAGCCCCACGGGGGCCAAAAACATTCAGTACTTC. This gives the protein CASSPTGAKNIQYF.

This chain links TRBV7-9 with TRBJ2-1, with D possibly being TRBD2 (5 bases). Per the germline V gene, CDR1 is SEHNR and CDR2 is FQNEAQ (reference sequence). V was cut by 6 bases and J by 6 bases, with 12 bases left in between. The CDR3 runs to 13 residues. CDR3 amino acids: CASSFGDANEQFF. Here the CDR3 DNA reads TGTGCCAGCAGTTTCGGGGATGCCAATGAGCAGTTCTTC. Using reference TRBV7-9 and TRBJ2-1 for the parts outside the CDR3, the full variable domain is DTGVSQNPRHKITKRGQNVTFRCDPISEHNRLYWYRQTLGQGPEFLTYFQNEAQLEKSRLLSDRFSAERPKGSFSTLEIQRTEQGDSAMYLCASSFGDANEQFFGPGTRLTVL.

This chain joins TRBV30 and TRBJ2-6; D remains ambiguous. The length of the CDR3 is 13 residues. From germline, CDR1 is GTSNPN and CDR2 SVGIG (reference sequence). V gave up 8 bases and J gave up 0 bases, with 8 bases separating them. The CDR3 reads CAGNPSGANVLTF. In DNA, the CDR3 is TGTGCCGGGAACCCCTCTGGGGCCAACGTCCTGACTTTC.

The genes are TRBV6-1 and TRBJ1-1, with D perhaps matching TRBD1 (6 bases). This CDR3 is 12 amino acids long. Germline V gene lookup returns CDR1 MNHNS and CDR2 SASEGT. The V end was cut by 7 bases, the J end by 4 bases, with 10 bases between. The CDR3 spells CASNRVGTEAFF. The CDR3 nucleotides read TGTGCCAGCAACAGGGTCGGCACTGAAGCTTTCTTT.

J is TRBJ1-6 and V is TRBV5-4; 7 bases align to TRBD1. The CDR3 covers 14 residues. The germline V gene encodes CDR1 SGHNT and CDR2 YYREEE (reference sequence). The J segment lost 7 bases and the V segment lost 0 bases, leaving 1 base of the junction unmatched. The CDR3 sequence: CASSLAGGNSPLHF. CDR3 DNA: TGTGCCAGCAGCTTGGCAGGGGGGAATTCACCCCTCCACTTT.

This clone was picked up one time. This sequence joins TRBV7-7 and TRBJ2-7, with 8 bases that match TRBD1. The CDR3 is 14 amino acids. CDR1 and CDR2 from the germline V gene are SSHAT and FNYEAQ (reference sequence). The trim removed 3 bases at V and 6 bases at J, leaving 7 bases unmatched. The CDR3 DNA follows: TGTGCCAGCAGCTTTGCAGGGGGCTCCGGCGAGCAGTACTTC. Translated: CASSFAGGSGEQYF.

This chain uses TRBV15 with TRBJ1-1; possibly TRBD1 for D (5 bases). This CDR3 is 15 amino acids long. The germline gives CDR1 LNHNV, CDR2 YYDKDF (reference sequence). V lost 3 bases, J lost 0 bases, and 11 bases lay in between. As DNA, the CDR3 is TGTGCCACCAGCAGGGACATTGGCCTGAACACTGAAGCTTTCTTT. Translation gives CATSRDIGLNTEAFF.

CDR3 loop: CASSSQGGGYGYTF. As DNA, the CDR3 is TGTGCCAGCAGTTCACAGGGGGGCGGCTATGGCTACACCTTC. The rearrangement uses TRBV6-5 and TRBJ1-2; TRBD1 agrees at 8 bases. This CDR3 is built from 14 residues. V lost 4 bases, J lost 4 bases, and 5 bases stayed unmatched. Per the germline V gene, CDR1 is MNHEY and CDR2 is SVGAGI.

This clone was seen only once. The genes are TRBV11-3 and TRBJ1-1; D ambiguous. Germline V gene sequence: CDR1 SGHNT, CDR2 YENEEA. The CDR3 covers 14 residues. V was shortened by 5 bases and J by 0 bases, with 10 bases between the two germline ends. CDR3 protein: CASSREVMNTEAFF. CDR3 nucleotide sequence: TGTGCCAGCAGCCGTGAGGTGATGAACACTGAAGCTTTCTTT.

The CDR3 is CASSLEGRATGNTIYF. For the CDR3, the DNA is TGCGCCAGCAGCTTGGAGGGCAGGGCAACTGGAAACACCATATATTTT. V is TRBV5-1 and J is TRBJ1-3, with TRBD1 as a possible D gene (5 bases). CDR1 and CDR2 from the germline V gene are SGHRS and YFSETQ. This CDR3 comprises 16 residues. Between the trimmed V and J ends, which lost 0 bases and 2 bases, there was a span of 12 bases.

The rearrangement links TRBV19 to TRBJ2-5; D not resolved. Trimming stripped 5 bases from V and 5 bases from J, with 12 bases between. The CDR3 is 13 amino acids. Germline V gene sequence: CDR1 LNHDA, CDR2 SQIVND (reference sequence). The CDR3 loop is CASSPSDLETQYF. Written as DNA, the CDR3 is TGTGCCAGTAGTCCCTCCGACCTGGAGACCCAGTACTTC. The entire variable domain, with the rest obtained from reference TRBV19 and TRBJ2-5, is as follows: DGGITQSPKYLFRKEGQNVTLSCEQNLNHDAMYWYRQDPGQGLRLIYYSQIVNDFQKGDIAEGYSVSREKKESFPLTVTSAQKNPTAFYLCASSPSDLETQYFGPGTRLLVL.

V usage is TRBV7-2 and J usage is TRBJ2-1, with TRBD1 identical over 8 bases. Germline values: CDR1 SGHTA, CDR2 FQGNSA. This CDR3 spans 16 amino acids. After removal of 4 bases from V and 6 bases from J, the junction contained 11 bases not matched to a gene. The CDR3, as DNA: TGTGCCAGCAGCTCTTCCAGGGGGCACAGTAGCAATGAGCAGTTCTTC. It specifies CASSSSRGHSSNEQFF.

V gene TRBV18 combines with J gene TRBJ2-7, with 10 bases matching TRBD1. This CDR3 spans 17 amino acids. Per germline, CDR1 KGHSH and CDR2 LQKENI. Trimming took 3 bases from V and 1 from J; bases not matched to a gene: 9. The CDR3 coding sequence is TGTGCCAGCTCACCGAGACCGTTGGGACAGGGGTCCTACGAGCAGTACTTC. Its translation is CASSPRPLGQGSYEQYF.

The chain employs TRBV5-4 and TRBJ1-1; no definite D call. CDR3 length: 14 amino acids. V was trimmed by 0 bases and J by 4 bases, leaving 10 bases between them. The germline gives CDR1 SGHNT, CDR2 YYREEE (reference sequence). CDR3 sequence reads: CASSLAVVGTEAFF. In nucleotides, the CDR3 is TGTGCCAGCAGCTTGGCGGTTGTGGGCACTGAAGCTTTCTTT.

Only a few counts were recorded for this clone. The chain joins TRBV10-3 to TRBJ1-2; no reliable D call. CDR1 and CDR2 (germline): ENHRY, SYGVKD. This CDR3 has 13 residues. With 3 bases removed from V and 3 bases from J, the gap between germline ends came to 8 bases. The CDR3 loop is CAISDEGDYGYTF. In DNA, the CDR3 is TGTGCCATCAGTGATGAGGGAGACTATGGCTACACCTTC.

The V gene is TRBV2, the J gene TRBJ2-1, with a tentative D call TRBD2 (5 bases). The CDR3 sequence is 12 residues long. Germline assignment: CDR1 SNHLY and CDR2 FYNNEI. With 1 base removed from V and 11 bases from J, the gap between germline ends came to 9 bases. The CDR3 coding sequence is TGTGCCAGCAGTGAAGGGCTAGCCAAGCAGTTCTTC. Protein: CASSEGLAKQFF.

The chain joins TRBV27 to TRBJ2-7; D tentatively reads TRBD1 or TRBD2 (6 bases each). The germline V gene has CDR1 MNHEY and CDR2 SMNVEV (reference sequence). V was clipped by 5 bases and J by 1 base, with 30 bases between them. CDR3 length equals 20 residues. CDR3 residues: CASSPASFSPGGGKSYEQYF. The DNA for the CDR3 is TGTGCCAGCAGTCCCGCCTCCTTCTCCCCCGGGGGCGGGAAGTCCTACGAGCAGTACTTC.

The rearrangement joins TRBV5-4 to TRBJ2-1; the match to TRBD2 covers 12 bases. The germline V gene encodes CDR1 SGHNT and CDR2 YYREEE (reference sequence). There are 16 residues in the CDR3. With 2 bases clipped from V and 6 bases from J, the junction kept 6 bases outside the gene matches. The CDR3 protein is CASSLRLAGAPNEQFF. CDR3 sequence (DNA): TGTGCCAGCAGCTTAAGACTAGCGGGGGCGCCCAATGAGCAGTTCTTC.

The rearrangement joins TRBV5-1 to TRBJ1-3; D is unresolved. V lost 4 bases to trimming and J lost 5 bases, with 10 bases between them. Germline V CDR1 and CDR2: SGHRS, YFSETQ. The CDR3 is made up of 13 amino acids. The CDR3 protein is CASSESIRNTIYF. CDR3 sequence (DNA): TGCGCCAGCAGCGAGAGTATCCGAAACACCATATATTTT. Complete variable domain (other parts from reference TRBV5-1 and TRBJ1-3): KAGVTQTPRYLIKTRGQQVTLSCSPISGHRSVSWYQQTPGQGLQFLFEYFSETQRNKGNFPGRFSGRQFSNSRSEMNVSTLELGDSALYLCASSESIRNTIYFGEGSWLTVV.

The genes are TRBV27 and TRBJ2-5; D may be TRBD2 (6 bases). The germline V gene encodes CDR1 MNHEY and CDR2 SMNVEV (reference sequence). V was pared by 5 bases and J by 4 bases, with 23 bases between. CDR3 size: 17 residues. The CDR3 region has the DNA TGTGCCAGCAGTCCTCTAGCGTTTCCCCGGGGGACAGAGACCCAGTACTTC. Amino acids: CASSPLAFPRGTETQYF.

This clone showed up just a few times. The J gene is TRBJ2-6, the V gene TRBV11-2, with D unclear. The CDR3 covers 12 residues. The germline V gene encodes CDR1 SGHAT and CDR2 FQNNGV. V lost 6 bases to trimming and J lost 6 bases, with 6 bases between them. The CDR3 nucleotides are TGTGCCAGCAGAGGAGAGGCCAACGTCCTGACTTTC. Protein sequence: CASRGEANVLTF.

The chain couples TRBV7-6 to TRBJ1-2; 8 nucleotides line up with TRBD1. The CDR3 sequence is 16 residues long. V lost 5 bases to trimming and J lost 0 bases; unmatched junction nucleotides: 8. Germline V gene data show CDR1 as SGHVS and CDR2 as FNYEAQ. The CDR3 reads CASSLRTGPTNYGYTF. The CDR3 DNA sequence: TGTGCCAGCAGCCTAAGGACAGGGCCTACTAACTATGGCTACACCTTC.

The chain employs TRBV28 and TRBJ1-5, with D maybe TRBD1 (6 bases). The ends were cut back, 8 bases at V and 11 bases at J, with 22 bases in the middle. The CDR3 contains 14 residues. Germline CDR1 is MDHEN and CDR2 is SYDVKM. DNA for the CDR3: TGTGCCAGCGCCCGGGGGACACAGCGGGGGGCCCAGCATTTT. It specifies CASARGTQRGAQHF.

On this clone: The same CDR3 also results from other DNA sequences found in this sample. The chain couples TRBV4-3 to TRBJ2-7, with D uncertain. The CDR3 consists of 15 residues. Trimming removed 0 bases from V and 3 bases from J, with 12 bases in between. The germline V gene encodes CDR1 LGHNA and CDR2 YSLEER. The CDR3 region has the DNA TGCGCCAGCAGCCAAGATCGGGCAACGCTCTACGAGCAGTACTTC. As protein: CASSQDRATLYEQYF.

The chain carries TRBV19 and TRBJ1-6; tentatively, D is TRBD1 (6 bases). CDR3 length equals 14 residues. V dropped 4 bases and J dropped 5 bases, with 9 bases sitting between them. Germline CDR1 and CDR2: LNHDA and SQIVND (reference sequence). The CDR3 spells CASSSGQNNSPLHF. CDR3 sequence (DNA): TGTGCCAGTAGTAGTGGACAGAATAATTCACCCCTCCACTTT.